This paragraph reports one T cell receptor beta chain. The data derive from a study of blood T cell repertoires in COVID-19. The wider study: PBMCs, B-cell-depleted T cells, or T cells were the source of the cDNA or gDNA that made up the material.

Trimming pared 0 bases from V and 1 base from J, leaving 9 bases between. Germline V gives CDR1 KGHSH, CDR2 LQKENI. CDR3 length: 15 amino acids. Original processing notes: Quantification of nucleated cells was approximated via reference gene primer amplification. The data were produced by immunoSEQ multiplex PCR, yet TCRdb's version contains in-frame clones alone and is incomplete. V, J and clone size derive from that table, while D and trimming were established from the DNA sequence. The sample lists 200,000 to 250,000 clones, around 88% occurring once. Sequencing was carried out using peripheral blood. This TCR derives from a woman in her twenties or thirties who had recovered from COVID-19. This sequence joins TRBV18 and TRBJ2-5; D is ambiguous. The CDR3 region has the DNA TGTGCCAGCTCACCACCGAGTGGGCTCCAAGAGACCCAGTACTTC. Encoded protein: CASSPPSGLQETQYF.